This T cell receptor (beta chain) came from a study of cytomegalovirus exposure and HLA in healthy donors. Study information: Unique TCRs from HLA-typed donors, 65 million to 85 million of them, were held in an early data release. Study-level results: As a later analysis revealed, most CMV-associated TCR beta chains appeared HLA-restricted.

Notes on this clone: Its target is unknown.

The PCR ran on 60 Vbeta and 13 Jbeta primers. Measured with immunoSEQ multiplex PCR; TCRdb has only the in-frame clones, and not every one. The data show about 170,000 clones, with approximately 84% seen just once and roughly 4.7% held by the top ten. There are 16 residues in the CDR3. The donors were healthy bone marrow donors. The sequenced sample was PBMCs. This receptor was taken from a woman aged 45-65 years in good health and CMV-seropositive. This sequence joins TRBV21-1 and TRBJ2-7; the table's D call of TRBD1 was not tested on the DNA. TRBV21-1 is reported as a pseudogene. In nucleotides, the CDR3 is TGTGCCAGCACCCCCGCTATGGGGACAGGGAACGACGAGCAGTACTTC. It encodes CASTPAMGTGNDEQYF.